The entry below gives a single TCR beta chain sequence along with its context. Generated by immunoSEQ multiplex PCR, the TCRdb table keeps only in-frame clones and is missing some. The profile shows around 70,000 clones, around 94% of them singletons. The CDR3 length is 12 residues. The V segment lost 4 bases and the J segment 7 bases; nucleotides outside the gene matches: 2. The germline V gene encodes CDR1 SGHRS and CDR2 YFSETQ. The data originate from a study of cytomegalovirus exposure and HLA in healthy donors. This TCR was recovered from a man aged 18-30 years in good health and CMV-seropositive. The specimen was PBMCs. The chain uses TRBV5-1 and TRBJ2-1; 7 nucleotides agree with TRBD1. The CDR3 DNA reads TGCGCCAGCAGCCCACAGGGGAATGAGCAGTTCTTC. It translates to CASSPQGNEQFF.